The sequence of this T cell receptor beta chain was determined in a study of identical twins. General study results and limits: Not following the same donors, the study drew its conclusions from cross-sectional statistical analysis.

TCRdb ran MiXCR on the 5' RACE reads and lists one entry per CDR3 protein. The profile shows approximately 240,000 distinct CDR3 sequences, over 11% of them singletons. The length of the CDR3 is 14 residues. Trimming removed 8 bases at V and 0 bases at J, with 12 bases between. In germline, CDR1 is SGHRS, CDR2 YFSETQ. In the case of this clonotype: Its cognate antigen is unknown.

This chain uses TRBV5-1 with TRBJ2-1; D might be TRBD2 (6 bases). The sequence derives from a woman aged 18-29 years in good health. The sequenced material came from memory (CD45RO+) T cells sorted from blood. The CDR3 region is CASTFSGSYNEQFF. CDR3 coding DNA: TGCGCCAGTACCTTTAGCGGCTCCTACAATGAGCAGTTCTTC.